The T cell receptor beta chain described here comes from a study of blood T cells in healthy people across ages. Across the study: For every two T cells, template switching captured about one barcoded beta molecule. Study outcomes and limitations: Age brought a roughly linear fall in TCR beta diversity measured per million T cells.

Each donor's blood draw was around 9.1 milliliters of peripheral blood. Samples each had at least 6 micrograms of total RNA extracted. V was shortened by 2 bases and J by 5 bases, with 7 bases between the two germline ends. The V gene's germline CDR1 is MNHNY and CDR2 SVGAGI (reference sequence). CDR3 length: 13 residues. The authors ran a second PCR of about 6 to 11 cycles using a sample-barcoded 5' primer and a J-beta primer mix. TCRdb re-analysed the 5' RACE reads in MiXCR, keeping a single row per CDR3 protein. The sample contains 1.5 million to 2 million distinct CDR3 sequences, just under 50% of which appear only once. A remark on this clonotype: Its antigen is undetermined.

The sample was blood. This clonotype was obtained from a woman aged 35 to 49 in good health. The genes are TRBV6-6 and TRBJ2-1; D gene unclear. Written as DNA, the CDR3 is TGTGCCAGCAGTTACGGCGTAAACAATGAGCAGTTCTTC. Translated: CASSYGVNNEQFF.